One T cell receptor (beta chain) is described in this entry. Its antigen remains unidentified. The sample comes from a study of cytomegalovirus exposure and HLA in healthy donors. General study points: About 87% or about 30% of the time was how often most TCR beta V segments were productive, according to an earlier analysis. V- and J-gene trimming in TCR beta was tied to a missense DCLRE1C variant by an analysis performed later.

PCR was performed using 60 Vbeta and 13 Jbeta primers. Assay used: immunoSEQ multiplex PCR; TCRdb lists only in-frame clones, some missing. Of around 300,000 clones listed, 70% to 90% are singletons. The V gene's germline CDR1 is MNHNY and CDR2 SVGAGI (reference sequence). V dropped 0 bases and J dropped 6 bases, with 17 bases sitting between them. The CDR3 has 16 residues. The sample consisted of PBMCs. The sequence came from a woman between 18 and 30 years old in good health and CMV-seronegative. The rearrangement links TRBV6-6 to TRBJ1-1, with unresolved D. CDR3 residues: CASSYSYLVRGAEAFF. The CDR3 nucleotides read TGTGCCAGCAGTTACTCGTATTTGGTTCGGGGAGCTGAAGCTTTCTTT.